The sequence of this TCR beta chain was determined in a study of early T cells in non-severe SARS-CoV-2 infection. TCRdb passed the 5' RACE reads through MiXCR, listing each CDR3 protein once. Among about 71,000 distinct CDR3 sequences listed, about 14% were seen once. The junction had 6 bases not matched to a gene; V was cut back by 4 bases and J by 5 bases. There are 14 residues in the CDR3. Germline lookup yields CDR1 SGHRS and CDR2 YFSETQ. Source: whole blood, taken at baseline. The TCR sequence derives from an adult who was a healthcare worker with PCR-confirmed SARS-CoV-2 infection or an uninfected control (not recorded which). This chain links TRBV5-1 with TRBJ2-1; 7 bases fit TRBD1. CDR3 in DNA: TGCGCCAGCAGCCTCGGACAGGTAGACAATGAGCAGTTCTTC. This encodes CASSLGQVDNEQFF.